The clone carrying this T cell receptor beta chain showed up many times. The antigen is not known. The sample belongs to a study of T cell repertoires in cytomegalovirus infection. Study background: Both recently identified HLA-C-restricted and well-studied HLA-B-restricted CMV epitopes were used in the study. Signatures in public TCR beta sequences pointed to both CMV infection and matching HLA type.

TCRdb reprocessed the reads with MiXCR, giving one entry per CDR3 protein. Among approximately 270,000 distinct CDR3 sequences, less than 25% were seen once, and the ten largest hold roughly 19%. V was shortened by 5 bases and J by 9 bases, with 5 bases between the two germline ends. This CDR3 contains 11 residues. The clonotype comes from a human donor in good health (CMV status not recorded). Some clones in this sample may be carry-over from other donors' samples. This chain links TRBV12-3 or TRBV12-4 with TRBJ2-6; D not resolved. The sample in question was cultured PBMCs, obtained from culture after CMV antigen stimulation. CDR3 amino acids: CASSPDNVLTF. The CDR3 DNA reads as TGTGCCAGCAGTCCCGACAACGTCCTGACTTTC.